One and the same sample provided the 28 T cell receptor beta chains below, sequenced in a study of shared clonotypes between healthy human individuals. Using immunoSEQ multiplex PCR, the repertoire was profiled, and TCRdb retains in-frame clones only, with some absent. This table has under 150,000 clones, around 71% appearing once. Sequencing was done on a sample of memory CD8+ T cells sorted from blood. Subset defined: CD45RO+ cells pooled with CCR7-negative TemRA cells. The receptors come from a young woman in good health.

The chain employs TRBV4-2 and TRBJ2-2, with TRBD2 matching 8 bases. After removal of 3 bases from V and 3 bases from J, the junction contained 15 bases not matched to a gene. The CDR3 runs to 19 residues. Germline V gene data show CDR1 as LGHNA and CDR2 as YNFKEQ. This CDR3 is CASSQAGTSSGVDTGELFF. The CDR3 DNA reads as TGTGCCAGCAGCCAGGCCGGGACTAGTTCTGGTGTGGACACCGGGGAGCTGTTTTTT.

This clone appeared a few times. The chain joins TRBV29-1 to TRBJ2-7, with 9 bases lining up with TRBD2. Germline V gives CDR1 SQVTM, CDR2 ANQGSEA. J was trimmed by 5 bases and V by 3 bases; bases with no gene match: 8. CDR3 length: 14 residues. The CDR3 protein is CSVDWREGRDEQYF. Here the CDR3 DNA reads TGCAGCGTTGACTGGCGGGAGGGCCGGGACGAGCAGTACTTC.

CDR3 sequence: CASSPTNTEAFF. The CDR3 coding sequence is TGTGCCAGCAGCCCCACGAACACTGAAGCTTTCTTT. The chain links TRBV7-6 to TRBJ1-1; D is ambiguous. Between the trimmed V and J ends, which lost 5 bases and 1 base, there was a span of 5 bases. The CDR3 is 12 residues long. Germline V gives CDR1 SGHVS, CDR2 FNYEAQ. The full variable domain, with the rest looked up from reference TRBV7-6 and TRBJ1-1, is GAGVSQSPRYKVTKRGQDVALRCDPISGHVSLYWYRQALGQGPEFLTYFNYEAQQDKSGLPNDRFSAERPEGSISTLTIQRTEQRDSAMYRCASSPTNTEAFFGQGTRLTVV.

V gene TRBV28 combines with J gene TRBJ2-2; tentative D call: TRBD1 (5 bases). The V end lost 6 bases, the J end lost 4 bases, and 9 bases lay between the germline ends. The CDR3 extends over 13 amino acids. Germline loops: CDR1 MDHEN, CDR2 SYDVKM. CDR3 DNA: TGTGCCAGCAGGGGGCGGCCCACCGGGGAGCTGTTTTTT. Protein: CASRGRPTGELFF.

V is TRBV6-5 and J is TRBJ1-1; 7 nucleotides agree with TRBD1. The CDR3 sequence is 14 residues long. J gave up 7 bases and V 5 bases, and 10 bases lay outside the gene matches. Germline V gives CDR1 MNHEY, CDR2 SVGAGI. In DNA form, the CDR3 reads TGTGCCAGCAGTAAACGACAGGGTTTCGGTGAAGCTTTCTTT. This encodes CASSKRQGFGEAFF.

This clone was seen once. The chain carries TRBV6-5 and TRBJ2-6, with TRBD2 as a possible D gene (6 bases). The CDR3 has 15 amino acids. V lost 6 bases and J 4 bases, leaving 13 bases between the germline ends. CDR1 is MNHEY and CDR2 is SVGAGI in the germline V gene. Here the CDR3 reads CASSGGVSGANVLTF. The CDR3 coding sequence is TGTGCCAGCAGCGGCGGGGTATCGGGGGCCAACGTCCTGACTTTC.

This chain links TRBV28 with TRBJ2-7, with D tentatively TRBD1 (6 bases). Germline CDR1 reads MDHEN; CDR2 reads SYDVKM. CDR3 length equals 16 residues. Trimming shortened V by 6 bases and J by 2 bases, and 20 bases separated the two germline ends. This chain's CDR3 is CASSLTLGQLAYEQYF. The CDR3 nucleotides read TGTGCCAGCAGCCTCACCCTTGGACAGCTTGCCTACGAGCAGTACTTC.

V usage is TRBV6-1 and J usage is TRBJ2-7; TRBD1 is a possible D gene (6 bases). The CDR3 sequence is 13 residues long. Trimming pared 5 bases from V and 5 bases from J, leaving 13 bases between. CDR1 is MNHNS and CDR2 is SASEGT in the germline V gene. This CDR3 is CASSIQGSNEQYF. In DNA, the CDR3 is TGTGCCAGCAGTATTCAGGGGTCTAACGAGCAGTACTTC.

This clone was counted only a few times. The V gene is TRBV4-2, the J gene TRBJ2-1, with 8 nucleotides matching TRBD2. Trimming took 0 bases from V and 6 from J; bases not matched to a gene: 13. CDR3 length: 18 amino acids. Germline V gene data show CDR1 as LGHNA and CDR2 as YNFKEQ. In DNA form, the CDR3 reads TGTGCCAGCAGCCAAGAGAGAGCGGGAGTTATGGGTTTCAATGAGCAGTTCTTC. This encodes CASSQERAGVMGFNEQFF.

The V gene is TRBV5-1, the J gene TRBJ2-3, with 10 bases fitting TRBD2. V dropped 0 bases and J dropped 6; count of bases not matched to a gene: 1. Germline V gene sequence: CDR1 SGHRS, CDR2 YFSETQ. The length of the CDR3 is 14 residues. The CDR3 coding sequence is TGCGCCAGCAGCTTGGCTAGCGGGAGTGATACGCAGTATTTT. Translating it yields CASSLASGSDTQYF.

The V call is TRBV5-1, the J call TRBJ2-3; D unresolved. Trimming stripped 4 bases from V and 0 bases from J, with 9 bases between. Germline V gene sequence: CDR1 SGHRS, CDR2 YFSETQ. The CDR3 runs to 14 residues. As DNA, the CDR3 is TGCGCCAGCAGCGGGGTATTTAGCACAGATACGCAGTATTTT. Amino acids: CASSGVFSTDTQYF.

In this sample, this clone turned up a few times. The gene calls are TRBV7-8 and TRBJ2-2; TRBD2 is a possible D gene (5 bases). Germline V gives CDR1 SGHVS, CDR2 FQNEAQ. The CDR3 is 14 residues long. Deletions cut 5 bases from V and 5 bases from J, with 12 bases between. The CDR3 loop reads CASSPLTSTGELFF. The CDR3 DNA is TGTGCCAGCAGCCCCTTAACTAGTACCGGGGAGCTGTTTTTT. Supplemented by reference TRBV7-8 and TRBJ2-2, the full variable domain reads GAGVSQSPRYKVAKRGQDVALRCDPISGHVSLFWYQQALGQGPEFLTYFQNEAQLDKSGLPSDRFFAERPEGSVSTLKIQRTQQEDSAVYLCASSPLTSTGELFFGEGSRLTVL.

The genes are TRBV19 and TRBJ1-5, with no clear D. The CDR3 has 13 residues. Germline values: CDR1 LNHDA, CDR2 SQIVND (reference sequence). V dropped 7 bases and J dropped 7 bases, with 14 bases sitting between them. CDR3 nucleotides: TGTGCCAGTAACGAGCAGCTCGAGCAGCCCCAGCATTTT. Translated: CASNEQLEQPQHF.

The rearrangement links TRBV7-9 to TRBJ2-7; the match to TRBD1 covers 8 bases. Germline CDR1 is SEHNR and CDR2 is FQNEAQ (reference sequence). The CDR3 runs 14 residues. The trim removed 5 bases at V and 4 bases at J, leaving 7 bases unmatched. The CDR3 spells CASSPRTGQYEQYF. The CDR3 region has the DNA TGTGCCAGCAGCCCTAGGACAGGGCAGTACGAGCAGTACTTC.

This clone came up a few times. The chain employs TRBV25-1 and TRBJ2-3; a possible D gene is TRBD2 (6 bases). V lost 3 bases to trimming and J lost 0 bases, with 10 bases between them. CDR1 is MGHDK, CDR2 SYGVNS, per germline. This CDR3 comprises 15 residues. In DNA, the CDR3 is TGTGCCAGCAGTGAGGCAGGAGGGAGCACAGATACGCAGTATTTT. Translated: CASSEAGGSTDTQYF.

The J gene is TRBJ2-7, the V gene TRBV21-1; the listed D gene, TRBD1, was not tested against the DNA. TRBV21-1 is given as a pseudogene. There are 16 residues in the CDR3. CDR3 residues: CASSVNRDKSSYEQYF. For the CDR3, the DNA is TGTGCCAGCAGTGTAAACCGGGACAAGAGCTCCTACGAGCAGTACTTC.

This clone has only a few counts. V usage is TRBV4-1 and J usage is TRBJ1-5; 8 bases are a match to TRBD1. Looked up from germline, CDR1 is MGHRA and CDR2 is YSYEKL. The CDR3 contains 17 residues. The trim removed 0 bases at V and 6 bases at J, leaving 10 bases unmatched. In DNA, the CDR3 is TGCGCCAGCAGCCAAGACGGAAGCGCAGGGGGCGTTCAGCCCCAGCATTTT. Residues: CASSQDGSAGGVQPQHF.

The V and J genes are TRBV28 and TRBJ1-1; D gene unclear. This CDR3 has 14 residues. V was shortened by 2 bases and J by 5 bases, with 12 bases between the two germline ends. Germline-derived CDR1 and CDR2 are MDHEN and SYDVKM. The CDR3 DNA is TGTGCCAGCAGTTTAGACGGGAGGTGGACTGAAGCTTTCTTT. Translating gives CASSLDGRWTEAFF.

The chain is built from TRBV4-1 and TRBJ2-5; 12 bases are shared with TRBD2. Germline V CDR1 and CDR2: MGHRA, YSYEKL. The length of the CDR3 is 17 residues. J lost 5 bases, V lost 2 bases, and 9 bases had no gene match. The CDR3 nucleotides read TGCGCCAGCAGCCAAATCGCTAGCGGGAGGGCTCCGGAGACCCAGTACTTC. Amino acids: CASSQIASGRAPETQYF.

The CDR3 sequence is CASRGTSGSGSGETQYF. The CDR3 coding sequence is TGTGCCAGCAGGGGGACTAGCGGGAGTGGTTCTGGCGAGACCCAGTACTTC. This rearrangement joins TRBV7-9 to TRBJ2-5; TRBD2 aligns across 14 bases. The germline gives CDR1 SEHNR, CDR2 FQNEAQ (reference sequence). CDR3 length: 17 amino acids. V lost 6 bases and J lost 5; bases outside the gene matches: 11.

Ten or more counts support this clone. The J gene is TRBJ1-1, the V gene TRBV28; D is perhaps TRBD1 (6 bases). The CDR3 sequence is 13 residues long. V was cut by 10 bases and J by 0 bases, with 12 bases left in between. Looked up from germline, CDR1 is MDHEN and CDR2 is SYDVKM. CDR3 sequence reads: CATQGQMNTEAFF. For the CDR3, the DNA is TGTGCCACCCAGGGGCAGATGAACACTGAAGCTTTCTTT.

V and J are TRBV28 and TRBJ1-2; 9 nucleotides match TRBD1. The junction had 16 bases not matched to a gene; V was cut back by 6 bases and J by 8 bases. Germline V gives CDR1 MDHEN, CDR2 SYDVKM. There are 16 residues in the CDR3. The CDR3 DNA is TGTGCCAGCAGCCAGGTGGGGACAGGGTCACGCACCGGCTACACCTTC. Protein product: CASSQVGTGSRTGYTF.

This clone was observed many times. This rearrangement joins TRBV2 to TRBJ2-5; perhaps TRBD2 as D (7 bases). CDR3 length: 15 residues. V lost 6 bases and J lost 1, with 15 bases in between. Germline V CDR1 and CDR2: SNHLY, FYNNEI. CDR3 sequence: CASSRRGGGQETQYF. The CDR3 DNA reads as TGTGCCAGCAGCCGCAGGGGAGGGGGCCAAGAGACCCAGTACTTC. Full variable domain (outside the CDR3, taken from reference TRBV2 and TRBJ2-5): EPEVTQTPSHQVTQMGQEVILRCVPISNHLYFYWYRQILGQKVEFLVSFYNNEISEKSEIFDDQFSVERPDGSNFTLKIRSTKLEDSAMYFCASSRRGGGQETQYFGPGTRLLVL.

The chain employs TRBV28 and TRBJ2-7; D is possibly TRBD1 (5 bases). The length of the CDR3 is 11 residues. Trimming shortened V by 7 bases and J by 3 bases, and 7 bases separated the two germline ends. The V gene's germline CDR1 is MDHEN and CDR2 SYDVKM. CDR3 DNA sequence: TGTGCCAGCAACAGGTACTACGAGCAGTACTTC. As protein: CASNRYYEQYF.

The chain carries TRBV13 and TRBJ2-7; D unresolved. The germline V gene has CDR1 PRHDT and CDR2 FYEKMQ (reference sequence). V was pared by 10 bases and J by 0 bases, with 10 bases between. CDR3 length: 12 residues. The chain's CDR3 is CATFTSSYEQYF. In nucleotides, the CDR3 is TGTGCCACCTTTACGAGCTCCTACGAGCAGTACTTC.

The rearrangement links TRBV7-9 to TRBJ2-7; D is possibly TRBD2 (6 bases). Germline CDR1 SEHNR, CDR2 FQNEAQ (reference sequence). This CDR3 has 14 residues. V dropped 5 bases and J dropped 2 bases, with 13 bases sitting between them. CDR3 region: CASSLRDFPYEQYF. CDR3 DNA: TGTGCCAGCAGCCTACGGGACTTCCCCTACGAGCAGTACTTC.

This chain links TRBV9 with TRBJ2-1; no clear D. V gave up 2 bases and J gave up 10 bases, with 10 bases separating them. The CDR3 has 12 residues. Germline assignment: CDR1 SGDLS and CDR2 YYNGEE. The CDR3 region is CASSVAVGEQFF. The CDR3, as DNA: TGTGCCAGCAGCGTGGCGGTTGGGGAGCAGTTCTTC.

This chain links TRBV10-3 with TRBJ1-4; possibly TRBD1 for D (5 bases). Deletions cut 6 bases from V and 7 bases from J, with 24 bases between. This CDR3 region has 17 residues. Looked up from germline, CDR1 is ENHRY and CDR2 is SYGVKD. CDR3 in amino acids: CAISSEDTDSKGEKLFF. The DNA of the CDR3 is TGTGCCATCAGCTCTGAGGACACAGACAGCAAGGGTGAAAAACTGTTTTTT.